This entry features one T cell receptor beta chain sequence. Antigen specificity is unknown. The data stem from a study of T cell responses to AZD1222 COVID-19 vaccine. Deletions cut 0 bases from V and 5 bases from J, with 11 bases between. CDR1 and CDR2 (germline): SGDLS, YYNGEE. The CDR3 is 14 amino acids. Findings of the study overall: Repertoire sampling occurred only after the peak T cell response. Distributed over spike, vaccine-associated CD4 TCRs predominated at 160-218 and 743-854. It was only a handful of AZD1222 recipients who were seropositive at baseline.

Generated by immunoSEQ multiplex PCR, the TCRdb table keeps only in-frame clones and is missing some. The top ten clones hold under 2% of a sample with over 110,000 clones, 80% to 90% of them seen once. The rearrangement uses TRBV9 and TRBJ1-2, with D maybe TRBD1 (6 bases). The specimen comprised peripheral blood, sampled on day 0 of AZD1222 vaccination. The sequence came from an adult in good health. The CDR3 here is CASSVGPGAYGYTF. The CDR3 DNA sequence: TGTGCCAGCAGCGTAGGTCCAGGGGCATATGGCTACACCTTC.